This passage covers 13 T cell receptor beta chains from one sample sequenced in a study of T cells in Graves' hyperthyroidism and ophthalmopathy. TCR beta CDR3 regions were amplified from RNA. Carried out on the TCR CDR3, a first-round RT-PCR used the HTBI primer set. MiXCR, run by TCRdb on the multiplex PCR reads, gives a single entry per CDR3 protein. This table has a few hundred thousand distinct CDR3 sequences, about 45% appearing once. The specimen sequenced was peripheral blood or thyroid tissue (not recorded which). Source of these receptors: a woman aged 18-29 years with Graves' hyperthyroidism.

In the case of this clonotype: Compared with germline, one end of the junction differs, possibly owing to a read error. The V and J genes are TRBV7-9 and TRBJ2-7, with 8 nucleotides matching TRBD1. Germline values: CDR1 SEHNR, CDR2 FQNEAQ (reference sequence). This CDR3 spans 15 amino acids. CDR3 region: CASSQAAQGAGEQYF. The CDR3 DNA reads as TGCGCCAGCAGCCAAGCTGCCCAGGGGGCGGGGGAGCAGTACTTC.

This clonotype was found a few times. The chain couples TRBV14 to TRBJ2-7; TRBD1 or TRBD2 may be the D gene (6 bases each). The CDR3 runs to 13 residues. The germline V gene encodes CDR1 SGHDN and CDR2 FVKESK. V gave up 3 bases and J gave up 5 bases, with 11 bases separating them. CDR3 sequence (DNA): TGTGCCAGCAGCCAGAGGGGGGAGCACGAGCAGTACTTC. Translation gives CASSQRGEHEQYF.

The chain joins TRBV7-9 to TRBJ2-7; D gene uncertain. Germline CDR1 reads SEHNR; CDR2 reads FQNEAQ (reference sequence). This CDR3 is 12 amino acids long. V lost 4 bases and J 5 bases, leaving 9 bases between the germline ends. The CDR3 DNA reads TGTGCCAGCAGCTCCCAACCGCACGAGCAGTACTTC. This translates into CASSSQPHEQYF.

This clonotype has at least ten counts. The chain is built from TRBV7-9 and TRBJ1-4; unclear D gene. This CDR3 comprises 13 residues. V shed 7 bases and J shed 5 bases, with 11 bases lying between them. Germline V gives CDR1 SEHNR, CDR2 FQNEAQ (reference sequence). The CDR3, as DNA: TGTGCCAGCACCCCGTATGGGAATGAAAAACTGTTTTTT. Amino acid sequence: CASTPYGNEKLFF.

V is TRBV24-1 and J is TRBJ1-2; 8 nucleotides agree with TRBD1. Looked up from germline, CDR1 is KGHDR and CDR2 is SFDVKD. The CDR3 loop spans 14 amino acids. V shed 6 bases and J 9 bases; nucleotides not matched to a gene: 11. The CDR3 protein is CATSHPGQENSYTF. The CDR3 DNA sequence: TGTGCCACCAGTCACCCGGGACAGGAGAATAGCTACACCTTC.

The J gene is TRBJ2-5, the V gene TRBV7-6; D is undetermined. The germline CDR1 and CDR2 sequences are SGHVS and FNYEAQ. This CDR3 contains 14 residues. Between the trimmed V and J ends, which lost 5 bases and 2 bases, there was a span of 12 bases. Written as DNA, the CDR3 is TGTGCCAGCAGCCCCCTAAGCGTACAAGAGACCCAGTACTTC. It encodes CASSPLSVQETQYF.

This clonotype has a single count. The rearrangement joins TRBV6-1 to TRBJ1-3; D is possibly TRBD1 (5 bases). The germline V gene encodes CDR1 MNHNS and CDR2 SASEGT. V was clipped by 2 bases and J by 4 bases, with 12 bases between them. The CDR3 sequence is 15 residues long. CDR3 amino acids: CASSEWGVAGNTIYF. CDR3 sequence (DNA): TGTGCCAGCAGTGAATGGGGGGTAGCCGGAAACACCATATATTTT.

About this clonotype itself: The germline gene is not matched at one end of the junction; a read error may be the cause. The V call is TRBV7-7, the J call TRBJ1-5, with a possible D match to TRBD1 (6 bases). The CDR3 sequence is 18 residues long. Per the germline V gene, CDR1 is SSHAT and CDR2 is FNYEAQ (reference sequence). CDR3 DNA: TGTGCTAGCAGCCCTTCTAGCGGTACCTACGACAGGAATCAGCCCCAGCATTTT. This sequence encodes CASSPSSGTYDRNQPQHF. Using reference TRBV7-7 and TRBJ1-5 for the parts outside the CDR3, the full variable domain is GAGVSQSPRYKVTKRGQDVTLRCDPISSHATLYWYQQALGQGPEFLTYFNYEAQPDKSGLPSDRFSAERPEGSISTLTIQRTEQRDSAMYRCASSPSSGTYDRNQPQHFGDGTRLSIL.

The chain couples TRBV24-1 to TRBJ1-5; 11 positions agree with TRBD1. Trimming at V came to 5 bases and at J to 4 bases, leaving 9 bases not matched to a gene. The CDR3 extends over 17 amino acids. CDR1 KGHDR and CDR2 SFDVKD come from the germline V gene. CDR3: CATSGSTGQGVNQPQHF. The CDR3 DNA reads as TGTGCCACCAGTGGTTCCACGGGACAGGGGGTTAATCAGCCCCAGCATTTT.

This clonotype was picked up many times. The V and J genes are TRBV15 and TRBJ1-3, with D uncertain. V was pared by 0 bases and J by 3 bases, with 9 bases between. Germline CDR1 reads LNHNV; CDR2 reads YYDKDF (reference sequence). CDR3 length: 15 amino acids. As DNA, the CDR3 is TGTGCCACCAGCAGAGACGGCAACTATGGAAACACCATATATTTT. Translating it yields CATSRDGNYGNTIYF.

The CDR3 sequence: CASSLATGSNEKLFF. DNA for the CDR3: TGTGCCAGCAGCTTGGCCACAGGGTCTAATGAAAAACTGTTTTTT. The V gene is TRBV7-9, the J gene TRBJ1-4; TRBD1 is a possible D gene (6 bases). Trimming took 3 bases from V and 3 from J, leaving 11 bases between them. The CDR3 is 15 amino acids. Germline CDR1 and CDR2: SEHNR and FQNEAQ (reference sequence).

This clonotype was picked up many times. V and J are TRBV15 and TRBJ2-5; 10 bases line up with TRBD2. Germline loops: CDR1 LNHNV, CDR2 YYDKDF (reference sequence). The V gene end was trimmed by 2 bases and the J gene end by 5 bases; junction bases not matched to a gene: 11. CDR3 length equals 17 residues. The CDR3 here is CATSRSTSGRAGETQYF. The DNA of the CDR3 is TGTGCCACCAGCAGATCGACGAGCGGGAGGGCCGGGGAGACCCAGTACTTC.

The chain joins TRBV10-3 to TRBJ2-6, with TRBD1 identical over 8 bases. The germline V gene encodes CDR1 ENHRY and CDR2 SYGVKD. J was trimmed by 2 bases and V by 4 bases; bases with no gene match: 1. The CDR3 is 15 amino acids. The CDR3, as DNA: TGTGCCATCAGTGCAGGGGGCGCTGGGGCCAACGTCCTGACTTTC. Translation gives CAISAGGAGANVLTF.